The 24 T cell receptor beta chains below all came from one sample that was sequenced in a study of blood T cell repertoires in COVID-19 (dated by TCRdb to between 2020 and 2021). Library preparation employed the immunoSEQ multiplex PCR assay. TCRdb limited this immuneACCESS table to in-frame rearrangements with V and J called. A share of clones is missing; checked studies link under half to unresolved V genes, and the rest is unexplained. The sample data list tens of thousands of clones, and around 80% of these were observed just once. About 3.8% of the sample goes to the ten largest clones. Sequencing was carried out using PBMCs or T cells enriched from blood (not recorded which). The receptors come from a middle-aged woman with acute COVID-19.

This chain connects TRBV7-9 to TRBJ1-4; no clear D gene. V was pared by 0 bases and J by 6 bases, with 11 bases between. This CDR3 comprises 15 residues. The germline gives CDR1 SEHNR, CDR2 FQNEAQ (reference sequence). CDR3 sequence (DNA): TGTGCCAGCAGCTTAGCGGTCAGGCTGGATGAAAAACTGTTTTTT. Translating it yields CASSLAVRLDEKLFF. Supplemented by reference TRBV7-9 and TRBJ1-4, the full variable domain reads DTGVSQNPRHKITKRGQNVTFRCDPISEHNRLYWYRQTLGQGPEFLTYFQNEAQLEKSRLLSDRFSAERPKGSFSTLEIQRTEQGDSAMYLCASSLAVRLDEKLFFGSGTQLSVL.

J is TRBJ2-7 and V is TRBV19, with 7 positions matching TRBD1. From germline, CDR1 is LNHDA and CDR2 SQIVND (reference sequence). The trim removed 4 bases at V and 3 bases at J, leaving 9 bases unmatched. There are 15 residues in the CDR3. The CDR3 nucleotides are TGTGCCAGTAGTAGCGATCGGGACAGTTTCTACGAGCAGTACTTC. Amino acids: CASSSDRDSFYEQYF.

This chain uses TRBV28 with TRBJ1-3, with TRBD1 matching 10 bases. Trimming at V came to 7 bases and at J to 3 bases, leaving 9 bases not matched to a gene. Germline values: CDR1 MDHEN, CDR2 SYDVKM. The length of the CDR3 is 16 residues. CDR3 protein: CASKKVDRGLGNTIYF. The CDR3 DNA reads as TGTGCCAGCAAAAAAGTCGACAGGGGGCTTGGAAACACCATATATTTT. Complete variable domain (other parts from reference TRBV28 and TRBJ1-3): DVKVTQSSRYLVKRTGEKVFLECVQDMDHENMFWYRQDPGLGLRLIYFSYDVKMKEKGDIPEGYSVSREKKERFSLILESASTNQTSMYLCASKKVDRGLGNTIYFGEGSWLTVV.

This clone has only a few counts. V and J are TRBV7-2 and TRBJ1-5; D remains ambiguous. The CDR3 sequence is 15 residues long. V shed 3 bases and J shed 2 bases, with 11 bases lying between them. CDR1 is SGHTA, CDR2 FQGNSA, per germline. CDR3 residues: CASSLDAGGNQPQHF. The DNA of the CDR3 is TGTGCCAGCAGCTTGGATGCCGGGGGCAATCAGCCCCAGCATTTT.

The V call is TRBV5-5, the J call TRBJ1-5; no definite D call. The CDR3 consists of 14 residues. Germline assignment: CDR1 SGHKS and CDR2 YYEKEE (reference sequence). Trimming pared 4 bases from V and 1 base from J, leaving 9 bases between. The CDR3 loop is CASSKQVSNQPQHF. CDR3 DNA: TGTGCCAGCAGCAAGCAGGTGAGCAATCAGCCCCAGCATTTT. Together with reference TRBV5-5 and TRBJ1-5, the CDR3 gives the full variable domain: DAGVTQSPTHLIKTRGQQVTLRCSPISGHKSVSWYQQVLGQGPQFIFQYYEKEERGRGNFPDRFSARQFPNYSSELNVNALLLGDSALYLCASSKQVSNQPQHFGDGTRLSIL.

The chain uses TRBV9 and TRBJ1-2; 10 bases line up with TRBD1. CDR3 length: 17 residues. Germline loops: CDR1 SGDLS, CDR2 YYNGEE. V lost 4 bases and J lost 4; bases outside the gene matches: 13. The CDR3 spells CASSKTGGAAMRYGYTF. CDR3 sequence (DNA): TGTGCCAGCAGCAAGACAGGGGGCGCCGCGATGCGCTATGGCTACACCTTC.

This rearrangement joins TRBV5-6 to TRBJ2-6, with 12 bases that match TRBD1. The trim removed 4 bases at V and 4 bases at J, leaving 12 bases unmatched. CDR3 size: 19 residues. The germline gives CDR1 SGHDT, CDR2 YYEEEE. The CDR3 region is CASSPGQGALVLGANVLTF. The DNA for the CDR3 is TGTGCCAGCAGCCCGGGACAGGGGGCTCTGGTACTGGGGGCCAACGTCCTGACTTTC.

The chain joins TRBV15 to TRBJ2-3; 9 bases line up with TRBD1. The CDR3 is 15 residues long. J was trimmed by 3 bases and V by 8 bases; bases with no gene match: 9. Germline V lookup: CDR1 LNHNV, CDR2 YYDKDF (reference sequence). The CDR3: CATARGDRETDTQYF. The CDR3 nucleotides are TGTGCCACCGCCCGCGGGGACAGGGAGACAGATACGCAGTATTTT.

The chain combines TRBV2 with TRBJ2-4; perhaps TRBD2 as D (5 bases). CDR3 length: 16 residues. The V end lost 10 bases, the J end lost 0 bases, and 19 bases lay between the germline ends. Germline V CDR1 and CDR2: SNHLY, FYNNEI. The CDR3 sequence is CATTPERVVAKNIQYF. The CDR3 nucleotides are TGTGCCACAACTCCCGAGAGGGTTGTAGCCAAAAACATTCAGTACTTC.

This clone has only a few counts. The chain is built from TRBV13 and TRBJ1-2, with 11 bases fitting TRBD1. Germline loops: CDR1 PRHDT, CDR2 FYEKMQ (reference sequence). The length of the CDR3 is 14 residues. J lost 4 bases, V lost 5 bases, and 3 bases had no gene match. The CDR3: CASSPGTGGYGYTF. The CDR3 coding sequence is TGTGCCAGCAGCCCTGGGACAGGGGGCTATGGCTACACCTTC.

The chain links TRBV27 to TRBJ2-7, with TRBD2 identical over 15 bases. The CDR3 is 16 amino acids. The germline gives CDR1 MNHEY, CDR2 SMNVEV (reference sequence). V was pared by 8 bases and J by 4 bases, with 9 bases of the junction left unmatched. The CDR3 sequence: CASGGLAGGNGYEQYF. The CDR3 DNA sequence: TGTGCCAGCGGGGGACTAGCGGGAGGTAATGGGTACGAGCAGTACTTC.

This rearrangement joins TRBV27 to TRBJ2-7; 7 bases match TRBD2. The V segment lost 7 bases and the J segment 1 base; nucleotides outside the gene matches: 7. CDR1 MNHEY and CDR2 SMNVEV come from the germline V gene (reference sequence). CDR3 length equals 14 residues. The CDR3: CASNPAGSSYEQYF. The CDR3 DNA follows: TGTGCCAGCAATCCAGCGGGATCGTCCTACGAGCAGTACTTC.

This clone showed up just a few times. The CDR3 nucleotides read TGTGCCAGCAGCTTAATCAGCGGGAGCTTTGAGACCCAGTACTTC. Its protein is CASSLISGSFETQYF. V is TRBV7-9 and J is TRBJ2-5; 8 bases are a match to TRBD2. There are 15 residues in the CDR3. The trim removed 2 bases at V and 5 bases at J, leaving 7 bases unmatched. CDR1 SEHNR and CDR2 FQNEAQ come from the germline V gene (reference sequence).

The chain combines TRBV9 with TRBJ2-7, with 7 bases aligning to TRBD1. Germline V gives CDR1 SGDLS, CDR2 YYNGEE. There are 15 residues in the CDR3. V was pared by 0 bases and J by 5 bases, with 8 bases of the junction left unmatched. The CDR3 sequence is CASSVEDRLFDEQYF. The DNA of the CDR3 is TGTGCCAGCAGCGTAGAGGACAGGTTGTTCGACGAGCAGTACTTC.

This clone has only a few counts. This chain links TRBV6-4 with TRBJ2-2; 8 nucleotides match TRBD1. This CDR3 is built from 16 residues. V shed 3 bases, J shed 4 bases, and the junction held 7 bases outside the gene matches. Germline V gene lookup returns CDR1 MRHNA and CDR2 SNTAGT. The CDR3 bases are TGTGCCAGCAGTGATGGACAGGGCGACGGCACCGGGGAGCTGTTTTTT. Translated: CASSDGQGDGTGELFF.

The gene calls are TRBV21-1 and TRBJ1-5. TRBV21-1 is tagged as a pseudogene. There are 16 residues in the CDR3. The CDR3: CASSKGGVQSNQPQHF. Here the CDR3 DNA reads TGTGCCAGCAGCAAAGGCGGGGTACAAAGCAATCAGCCCCAGCATTTT.

The V gene is TRBV11-1, the J gene TRBJ2-6, with D possibly TRBD1 on 6 matching bases. Germline V gene lookup returns CDR1 SGHAT and CDR2 FQDESV (reference sequence). V shed 1 base and J shed 7 bases, with 11 bases lying between them. The CDR3 is made up of 15 amino acids. The CDR3 DNA sequence: TGTGCCAGCAGCTTAGATACAGGGTTAGCCAACGTCCTGACTTTC. Its translation: CASSLDTGLANVLTF. Variable domain in full (rest from reference TRBV11-1 and TRBJ2-6): EAEVAQSPRYKITEKSQAVAFWCDPISGHATLYWYRQILGQGPELLVQFQDESVVDDSQLPKDRFSAERLKGVDSTLKIQPAELGDSAMYLCASSLDTGLANVLTFGAGSRLTVL.

The V and J genes are TRBV4-1 and TRBJ2-3; D might be TRBD2 (5 bases). Germline V CDR1 and CDR2: MGHRA, YSYEKL. Trimming removed 0 bases from V and 1 base from J, with 8 bases in between. This CDR3 contains 15 residues. The CDR3, as DNA: TGCGCCAGCAGCCAAGATCAACTAGGCACAGATACGCAGTATTTT. It yields the protein CASSQDQLGTDTQYF.

This clone has a handful of counts. This chain joins TRBV2 and TRBJ1-3; 7 bases are shared with TRBD1. V was clipped by 3 bases and J by 7 bases; unmatched bases: 6. Germline CDR1 is SNHLY and CDR2 is FYNNEI. The CDR3 contains 14 residues. The CDR3 bases are TGTGCCAGCAGTGAGACAGGGTGGTCGAACACCATATATTTT. Protein product: CASSETGWSNTIYF.

The chain joins TRBV11-2 to TRBJ1-3; D is uncertain. From germline, CDR1 is SGHAT and CDR2 FQNNGV. The CDR3 contains 13 residues. V gave up 1 base and J gave up 7 bases, with 8 bases separating them. The CDR3 protein is CASSLGAGNTIYF. In nucleotides, the CDR3 is TGTGCCAGCAGCTTAGGTGCCGGGAACACCATATATTTT.

The chain recombines TRBV10-3 with TRBJ2-7; TRBD1 aligns across 7 bases. Germline CDR1 and CDR2: ENHRY and SYGVKD. Germline trimming cut 5 bases from V and 6 bases from J; bases unmatched to any gene: 4. CDR3 length: 12 amino acids. CDR3 nucleotides: TGTGCCATCAGTTCACAGGGGTCCGAGCAGTACGTC. It translates to CAISSQGSEQYV.

The gene calls are TRBV7-9 and TRBJ2-7; 12 nucleotides agree with TRBD2. V lost 3 bases and J lost 4; bases outside the gene matches: 4. Germline assignment: CDR1 SEHNR and CDR2 FQNEAQ (reference sequence). The CDR3 has 15 amino acids. The chain's CDR3 is CASSFMTSGSYEQYF. In DNA, the CDR3 is TGTGCCAGCAGCTTTATGACTAGCGGGAGTTACGAGCAGTACTTC. The complete variable domain, with remaining parts taken from reference TRBV7-9 and TRBJ2-7, reads DTGVSQNPRHKITKRGQNVTFRCDPISEHNRLYWYRQTLGQGPEFLTYFQNEAQLEKSRLLSDRFSAERPKGSFSTLEIQRTEQGDSAMYLCASSFMTSGSYEQYFGPGTRLTVT.

The genes are TRBV9 and TRBJ2-6; TRBD2 aligns across 8 bases. The germline V gene encodes CDR1 SGDLS and CDR2 YYNGEE. The ends lost 4 bases at V and 4 bases at J; junction bases unmatched: 7. CDR3 length: 16 amino acids. The CDR3 DNA sequence: TGTGCCAGCAGCCCGACGGGGGGGCTAGGGGCCAACGTCCTGACTTTC. Protein sequence: CASSPTGGLGANVLTF. The full variable domain, with the rest looked up from reference TRBV9 and TRBJ2-6, is DSGVTQTPKHLITATGQRVTLRCSPRSGDLSVYWYQQSLDQGLQFLIQYYNGEERAKGNILERFSAQQFPDLHSELNLSSLELGDSALYFCASSPTGGLGANVLTFGAGSRLTVL.

CDR3 amino acids: CASSLVGGPNNSPLHF. Written as DNA, the CDR3 is TGTGCCAGCAGCTTAGTTGGCGGTCCCAATAATTCACCCCTCCACTTT. The V call is TRBV7-2, the J call TRBJ1-6; the D is unclear. V lost 1 base and J lost 5, with 12 bases in between. The CDR3 totals 16 residues. The germline V gene has CDR1 SGHTA and CDR2 FQGNSA.